This record covers a single T cell receptor beta chain. With 1 base removed from V and 2 bases from J, the gap between germline ends came to 12 bases. The CDR3 sequence is 15 residues long. CDR1 and CDR2 from the germline V gene are SGHRS and YFSETQ. The sample is drawn from a study of T-cell memory formation after mild COVID-19. Each CDR3 protein gets one entry after TCRdb re-called the 5' RACE reads with MiXCR. The table records fewer than 450,000 distinct CDR3 sequences, under 25% of them present only once. The source of this sequence is an adult woman who had mild COVID-19 (a few samples of this study predate the infection). Cell type and time point are not known. The chain links TRBV5-1 to TRBJ1-1, with D perhaps matching TRBD1 (6 bases). The specimen was PBMCs or a T cell subset sorted from them (not recorded which). As DNA, the CDR3 is TGCGCCAGCAGCTTGCTAGGGGGAGAAAACACTGAAGCTTTCTTT. This gives the protein CASSLLGGENTEAFF. The full variable domain, rest sourced from reference TRBV5-1 and TRBJ1-1, is KAGVTQTPRYLIKTRGQQVTLSCSPISGHRSVSWYQQTPGQGLQFLFEYFSETQRNKGNFPGRFSGRQFSNSRSEMNVSTLELGDSALYLCASSLLGGENTEAFFGQGTRLTVV.